The rows below give T cell receptor beta chains drawn from one sample of a study of T-cell reconstitution after alpha-beta-depleted transplantation in children. TCRdb analysed the PCR reads with MiXCR anew, one entry per CDR3 protein. Of about 1,000,000 distinct CDR3 sequences listed, about 29% are singletons. Sample: PBMCs, mostly from graft donor cells, taken 360 days after TCRalphabeta/CD19-depleted stem cell transplant. The receptors originated from a boy younger than two who had a stem cell transplant for SCID, so the T cells may come from the graft donor. CDR3s leave out the opening cysteine and the closing phenylalanine or tryptophan. The order of the fields is clone size, V gene, CDR3 length, J gene, CDR3 protein. Clone size is given for some rows only: seen once, a few or many times, or a class if the clone is expanded.

>few|TRBV18|12|TRBJ2-3
ASSPVIGTDTQY
>.|TRBV19|12|TRBJ2-5
ASSPGSYQETQY
>.|TRBV6-1|17|TRBJ1-5
ASGHRDRGRGYSNQPQH
>.|TRBV11-2|17|TRBJ2-6
ASSLGRQGGYSGANVLT
>few|TRBV6-5|10|TRBJ1-2
ASRRGVYGYT
>.|TRBV18|12|TRBJ2-1
ASSPQGTQSGQF
>few|TRBV18|13|TRBJ2-2
ASSPGGLGTGELF
>.|TRBV4-1|12|TRBJ2-7
ASSQEVFNYEQY
>.|TRBV7-9|12|TRBJ2-7
ASNSADRAEEQY
>.|TRBV29-1|11|TRBJ1-5
SAVTSWGQPQH